This is a list of T cell receptor beta chains from one sample in a study of T cell repertoires in cytomegalovirus infection. TCRdb re-called the reads with MiXCR, one entry per CDR3 protein. The sample includes roughly 120,000 distinct CDR3 sequences, around a tenth of them seen just once. These TCRs are of unknown antigen specificity. The sequenced sample was PBMCs, sequenced either directly or after in vitro stimulation (not recorded which). Receptor source: a human donor in good health (CMV status not recorded). Some clones in this sample may be carry-over from other donors' samples. Both conserved end residues are part of each CDR3. Fields, in order: J gene, V gene, D gene, clone size, CDR3 protein, CDR3 DNA. D genes are given only for firm matches. Rows give clone size only sometimes, using once, few, many, or a class for an expanded clone.

>TRBJ2-3|TRBV5-1|TRBD1|-
CASSSQGGTDTQYF
TGCGCCAGCAGCTCACAGGGGGGCACAGATACGCAGTATTTT
>TRBJ2-5|TRBV7-2|-|many
CASVLDAQETQYF
TGTGCCAGCGTACTGGACGCGCAAGAGACCCAGTACTTC
>TRBJ2-3|TRBV12-3/TRBV12-4|TRBD2|-
CASSRTSGRTDTQYF
TGTGCCAGCAGCCGGACTAGCGGGAGAACAGATACGCAGTATTTT
>TRBJ1-3|TRBV12-3/TRBV12-4|-|-
CASSMAGGSGNTIYF
TGTGCCAGCAGTATGGCAGGAGGCTCTGGAAACACCATATATTTT
>TRBJ2-5|TRBV6-2/TRBV6-3|-|once
CASASWQGRETQYF
TGTGCCAGCGCGAGCTGGCAGGGGCGAGAGACCCAGTACTTC
>TRBJ1-1|TRBV7-2|-|many
CASSAGLLGEAFF
TGTGCCAGCAGCGCCGGTCTGCTTGGGGAAGCTTTCTTT
>TRBJ1-2|TRBV12-3/TRBV12-4|TRBD1|few
CASSSTGLGNGYTF
TGTGCCAGCAGTTCGACAGGGTTAGGAAATGGCTACACCTTC
>TRBJ2-7|TRBV7-9|TRBD2|many
CASSSNLAGDPYEQYF
TGTGCCAGCAGCTCCAATCTAGCGGGAGATCCCTACGAGCAGTACTTC
>TRBJ2-2|TRBV19|TRBD2|-
CASSKRTSGPSNTGELFF
TGTGCCAGTAGTAAACGGACTAGCGGACCTTCGAACACCGGGGAGCTGTTTTTT
>TRBJ2-1|TRBV6-5|-|-
CASSYGSRPPYNEQFF
TGTGCCAGCAGTTACGGCTCGCGGCCGCCCTACAATGAGCAGTTCTTC
>TRBJ1-1|TRBV11-3|-|-
CASSLDPDRTAFF
TGTGCCAGCAGCTTAGACCCTGACCGGACGGCTTTCTTT
>TRBJ1-1|TRBV5-6|TRBD1|-
CASRGQGLGTEAFF
TGTGCCAGCCGGGGACAGGGTTTGGGCACTGAAGCTTTCTTT
>TRBJ2-1|TRBV20-1|-|many
CSARVPSTNEQFF
TGCAGTGCTAGAGTCCCCTCAACCAATGAGCAGTTCTTC
>TRBJ1-1|TRBV29-1|-|few
CSVEDSVYTEAFF
TGCAGCGTTGAAGATTCCGTGTACACTGAAGCTTTCTTT
>TRBJ2-7|TRBV10-3|TRBD2|-
CAISSERGDQYF
TGTGCCATCAGTTCTGAGCGGGGGGATCAGTACTTC
>TRBJ1-5|TRBV19|-|many
CASIPGAGINQPQHF
TGTGCCAGTATTCCAGGGGCAGGGATCAATCAGCCCCAGCATTTT
>TRBJ2-1|TRBV7-3|-|many
CASSLISGSSYNEQFF
TGTGCCAGCAGCTTAATTAGCGGAAGCTCCTACAATGAGCAGTTCTTC
>TRBJ2-5|TRBV7-9|-|many
CASSSIQVQETQYF
TGTGCCAGCAGCTCCATTCAGGTTCAAGAGACCCAGTACTTC
>TRBJ2-1|TRBV5-4|-|few
CASSSPGQHYNEQFF
TGTGCCAGCAGCTCCCCGGGACAACATTACAATGAGCAGTTCTTC
>TRBJ1-3|TRBV6-6|-|many
CASSRGAGNTIYF
TGTGCCAGCAGCCGGGGTGCTGGAAACACCATATATTTT
>TRBJ1-1|TRBV6-2/TRBV6-3|-|many
CASSYEGRWTEAFF
TGTGCCAGCAGTTATGAGGGGCGTTGGACTGAAGCTTTCTTT
>TRBJ1-2|TRBV28|-|few
CASSQTSKGYTF
TGTGCCAGCAGCCAAACCTCTAAAGGCTACACCTTC
>TRBJ2-3|TRBV20-1|-|many
CSAPKRDSSTDTQYF
TGCAGTGCTCCTAAACGGGACTCTAGCACAGATACGCAGTATTTT